Included here is one T cell receptor (beta chain) sequence, with context. Its specificity is unknown. These data come from a study of OX40 agonist ivuxolimab in advanced cancers. The wider study: An agonistic human IgG2 monoclonal antibody against OX40 (CD134) was given.

The CDR3 is 14 residues long. In germline, CDR1 is LNHDA, CDR2 SQIVND (reference sequence). V shed 7 bases and J shed 2 bases, with 13 bases lying between them. The repertoire was sequenced with immunoSEQ multiplex PCR; TCRdb's copy has only in-frame clones and lacks some. There are roughly 100,000 clones in the sample; 80% to 90% occur only once, and under 0.8% lies in the top ten. General study findings and limits: Both blood CD4+ and CD8+ T cells showed clonal growth by week 6 at 0.1 to 3.0 mg/kg.

Enrollment shut out patients with autoimmune disease history or systemic immunosuppression. The genes are TRBV19 and TRBJ2-3; D remains unclear. This TCR came from an adult with an advanced solid tumor such as melanoma, head and neck, liver or kidney cancer. Sequenced material: CD4+ or CD8+ T cells sorted from blood, taken in a trial of the OX40 agonist ivuxolimab. The CDR3 loop is CASKRASNTDTQYF. Here the CDR3 DNA reads TGTGCCAGTAAACGAGCCAGTAACACAGATACGCAGTATTTT.